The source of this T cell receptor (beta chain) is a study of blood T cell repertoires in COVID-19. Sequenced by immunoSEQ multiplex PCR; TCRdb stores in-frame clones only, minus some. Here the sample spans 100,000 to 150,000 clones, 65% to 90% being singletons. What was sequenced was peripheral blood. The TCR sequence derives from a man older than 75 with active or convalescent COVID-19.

The CDR3 region is CASSWGKGDRSGNTIYF. CDR3 DNA: TGTGCCAGCAGCTGGGGGAAGGGGGACCGCTCTGGAAACACCATATATTTT. The genes are TRBV7-9 and TRBJ1-3; weak D call: TRBD1 (6 bases). Trimming took off 4 bases at V and 0 bases at J, with 16 bases between the two ends. This CDR3 has 17 amino acids. CDR1 is SEHNR, CDR2 FQNEAQ, per germline (reference sequence).